The rows below give T cell receptor beta chains drawn from one sample of a study of blood T cells in healthy people across ages. TCRdb passed the 5' RACE reads through MiXCR, listing each CDR3 protein once. The sample records some 1,000,000 distinct CDR3 sequences, approximately 25% being singletons. These same records also appear under a second study, on T cells of mothers and their children.

The sample comprised blood. The receptors originated from a girl aged 2 to 9 in good health. Both conserved end residues are part of each CDR3. A D gene is named only where the DNA matches it firmly. Size tells how often a clone was seen (once, few, many) or the class of an expanded clone, and some rows leave it out.

V: TRBV28; size: few; D: .; J: TRBJ1-4; DNA: TGTGCCAGCAGTTTCGTCGTGAACAGGCGCGATGAAAAACTGTTTTTT; CDR3: CASSFVVNRRDEKLFF
V: TRBV28; size: .; D: .; J: TRBJ2-5; DNA: TGTGCCACCTCTGGAGGTCCCCAGGAGACCCAGTACTTC; CDR3: CATSGGPQETQYF
V: TRBV5-6; size: few; D: TRBD1; J: TRBJ2-7; DNA: TGTGCCAGCAGCTTGGAGCGTCAGGGGGCCCTCTCCTACGAGCAGTACTTC; CDR3: CASSLERQGALSYEQYF
V: TRBV27; size: .; D: TRBD1; J: TRBJ2-1; DNA: TGTGCCAGCAGTCTCCACTCAGGGGGTCCGAGCTCCTACAATGAGCAGTTCTTC; CDR3: CASSLHSGGPSSYNEQFF
V: TRBV5-4; size: .; D: TRBD2; J: TRBJ2-2; DNA: TGTGCCAGCCGGGGGAGGGGTACCGGGGAGCTGTTTTTT; CDR3: CASRGRGTGELFF
V: TRBV7-2; size: .; D: .; J: TRBJ1-2; DNA: TGTGCCAGCAGCCCGCGGGTGGGAGGGAATGGCTACACCTTC; CDR3: CASSPRVGGNGYTF
V: TRBV6-2/TRBV6-3; size: few; D: .; J: TRBJ1-1; DNA: TGTGCCAGCGGAAAGTTGCTCACGAACACTGAAGCTTTCTTT; CDR3: CASGKLLTNTEAFF
V: TRBV7-2; size: .; D: TRBD1; J: TRBJ1-1; DNA: TGTGCCAGCAGCTTAGTCATTCGGACAGGGGCCACTGAAGCTTTCTTT; CDR3: CASSLVIRTGATEAFF
V: TRBV2; size: .; D: .; J: TRBJ2-6; DNA: TGTGCCAGCAGTCAACCTGAGGGAGTTAACTGGGCCAACGTCCTGACTTTC; CDR3: CASSQPEGVNWANVLTF
V: TRBV5-6; size: many; D: TRBD1; J: TRBJ2-5; DNA: TGTGCCAGCAGCTTGTTCAGGGGGCCCGTGGAGACCCAGTACTTC; CDR3: CASSLFRGPVETQYF
V: TRBV6-4; size: once; D: .; J: TRBJ1-2; DNA: TGTGCCAGCAGCCGGGATCCGGGACTCTATGGCTACACCTTC; CDR3: CASSRDPGLYGYTF
V: TRBV12-3/TRBV12-4; size: few; D: .; J: TRBJ1-2; DNA: TGTGCCAGCAGTTTTTCAGGGATTGGTAACTATGGCTACACCTTC; CDR3: CASSFSGIGNYGYTF
V: TRBV15; size: .; D: .; J: TRBJ2-7; DNA: TGTGCCACCAGCGTGCTGGGGGCCGAGCAGTACTTC; CDR3: CATSVLGAEQYF
V: TRBV5-5; size: .; D: TRBD1; J: TRBJ2-1; DNA: TGTGCCAGCACCTTCTGGACAGGCTCGAACAATGAGCAGTTCTTC; CDR3: CASTFWTGSNNEQFF
V: TRBV2; size: .; D: .; J: TRBJ1-2; DNA: TGTGCCAGCAGTGGCGGAGAACTGATCTATGGCTACACCTTC; CDR3: CASSGGELIYGYTF
V: TRBV20-1; size: .; D: .; J: TRBJ2-4; DNA: TGCAGTGCTAGTTTAGCGGTAGGGGACAACATTCAGTACTTC; CDR3: CSASLAVGDNIQYF
V: TRBV20-1; size: .; D: TRBD1; J: TRBJ1-1; DNA: TGCAGTGCTACTCACAGGGGCGAGGTAGCTTTCTTT; CDR3: CSATHRGEVAFF
V: TRBV5-5; size: .; D: .; J: TRBJ2-7; DNA: TGTGCCAGCAGCTTTGTGACAGGAATCAACTACGAGCAGTACTTC; CDR3: CASSFVTGINYEQYF
V: TRBV24-1; size: .; D: TRBD2; J: TRBJ2-5; DNA: TGTGCCACCAGTCCGGGGAGGGAGGGAGAGACCCAGTACTTC; CDR3: CATSPGREGETQYF
V: TRBV29-1; size: .; D: .; J: TRBJ2-3; DNA: TGCAGCGTTGGAAAGGGAAGCTTCACAGATACGCAGTATTTT; CDR3: CSVGKGSFTDTQYF
V: TRBV4-2; size: few; D: TRBD2; J: TRBJ2-4; DNA: TGTGCCAGCAGCCCGCCGACTAGCGAAGGGTTGGGATTAGCCAAAAACATTCAGTACTTC; CDR3: CASSPPTSEGLGLAKNIQYF
V: TRBV7-6; size: .; D: TRBD1; J: TRBJ2-7; DNA: TGTGCCAGCAGCTTAACAGGGGAGTACGAGCAGTACTTC; CDR3: CASSLTGEYEQYF
V: TRBV7-9; size: few; D: TRBD1; J: TRBJ2-1; DNA: TGTGCCAGCAGCTCAGACCTCGTCGCGCGACAGGGATTCAATGAGCAGTTCTTC; CDR3: CASSSDLVARQGFNEQFF
V: TRBV5-1; size: .; D: .; J: TRBJ2-5; DNA: TGCGCCAGCAGCTACCGGGACAAAACCCGACCCTCAAGGGAGACCCAGTACTTC; CDR3: CASSYRDKTRPSRETQYF
V: TRBV5-1; size: .; D: .; J: TRBJ2-5; DNA: TGCGCCAGCGCTCTGGGCAGTTTACAAGAGACCCAGTACTTC; CDR3: CASALGSLQETQYF
V: TRBV7-2; size: .; D: .; J: TRBJ2-7; DNA: TGTGCCAGCAGCTTTTGGGTGGAGTTATCCTACGAGCAGTACTTC; CDR3: CASSFWVELSYEQYF
V: TRBV20-1; size: few; D: .; J: TRBJ2-3; DNA: TGCAGTGCTAGAGATACGAGGGAGAGTGCGCAGTATTTT; CDR3: CSARDTRESAQYF
V: TRBV5-1; size: few; D: TRBD1; J: TRBJ2-7; DNA: TGCGCCAGCAGCCTGGACAGGGCTGCCCTCGGGGGAGAGGAGCAGTACTTC; CDR3: CASSLDRAALGGEEQYF
V: TRBV12-3/TRBV12-4; size: .; D: TRBD1; J: TRBJ2-7; DNA: TGTGCCAGCAGCCTTGCATTTGGGGGACAGGGAGGTTTCGAGCAGTACTTC; CDR3: CASSLAFGGQGGFEQYF
V: TRBV12-3/TRBV12-4; size: few; D: TRBD2; J: TRBJ2-5; DNA: TGTGCCAGCAGTCCCTTAACTAGCGGGGGGCTGGAGACCCAGTACTTC; CDR3: CASSPLTSGGLETQYF
V: TRBV7-3; size: .; D: .; J: TRBJ2-1; DNA: TGTGCCAGCAGCTTAAATGTTGGGTACGAGCAGTTCTTC; CDR3: CASSLNVGYEQFF
V: TRBV6-5; size: few; D: TRBD2; J: TRBJ2-3; DNA: TGTGCCAGCAGTTACGCCCTAGCGGGGACGCGCACAGATACGCAGTATTTT; CDR3: CASSYALAGTRTDTQYF
V: TRBV21-1; size: once; D: .; J: TRBJ1-5; DNA: TGTGCCAGCACCTGGTACGAAAGCCCTCAGCCCCAGCATTTT; CDR3: CASTWYESPQPQHF
V: TRBV20-1; size: few; D: TRBD2; J: TRBJ2-1; DNA: TGCAGTGCTAGAGATACGTGGCGGGAGGGGTTTCGTGGGCAGTTCTTC; CDR3: CSARDTWREGFRGQFF
V: TRBV12-3/TRBV12-4; size: few; D: TRBD2; J: TRBJ2-7; DNA: TGTGCCACAGGGCGGGACCTAGCGGGGAACTCCTACGAGCAGTACTTC; CDR3: CATGRDLAGNSYEQYF
V: TRBV6-1; size: .; D: .; J: TRBJ2-3; DNA: TGTGCCAGCAGTCGCCGCACAGATACGCAGTATTTT; CDR3: CASSRRTDTQYF
V: TRBV11-2; size: .; D: TRBD2; J: TRBJ2-1; DNA: TGTGCCAGCAGCAATGGACTAGCGGGCCTCTACAATGAGCAGTTCTTC; CDR3: CASSNGLAGLYNEQFF
V: TRBV20-1; size: .; D: TRBD2; J: TRBJ2-3; DNA: TGCAGTGCCGCGGGAGCGGGAGGGCCTGGGACAGATACGCAGTATTTT; CDR3: CSAAGAGGPGTDTQYF
V: TRBV24-1; size: few; D: .; J: TRBJ2-3; DNA: TGTGCCACCAGTGATAGGACAGAGCCAGATGCGCAGTATTTT; CDR3: CATSDRTEPDAQYF
V: TRBV11-1; size: once; D: .; J: TRBJ2-1; DNA: TGTGCCAGCAGCTTATTACCCCGCTGGGGGCAGTTCTTC; CDR3: CASSLLPRWGQFF
V: TRBV12-5; size: .; D: .; J: TRBJ2-4; DNA: TGTGCTAGTGGGGCGGGACAGAAGTTTAGCATGGCCAAAAACATTCAGTACTTC; CDR3: CASGAGQKFSMAKNIQYF
V: TRBV7-8; size: few; D: TRBD2; J: TRBJ2-3; DNA: TGTGCCAGCAGCATAACTAGCGGGGGTCCCACAGATACGCAGTATTTT; CDR3: CASSITSGGPTDTQYF
V: TRBV3-1; size: .; D: .; J: TRBJ2-7; DNA: TGTGCCAGCAGCCAAGACGCGTTCTCCTACGAGCAGTACTTC; CDR3: CASSQDAFSYEQYF
V: TRBV7-2; size: .; D: .; J: TRBJ1-4; DNA: TGTGCCAGCAGCTTAGCGGGAGGAGGGTCGGCCGTGAATGAAAAACTGTTTTTT; CDR3: CASSLAGGGSAVNEKLFF
V: TRBV20-1; size: few; D: .; J: TRBJ2-7; DNA: TGCAGTGCTAGCCCCATGCGGCGGGGCCATACCTACGAGCAGTACTTC; CDR3: CSASPMRRGHTYEQYF
V: TRBV10-3; size: .; D: .; J: TRBJ2-7; DNA: TGTGCCATCAGAAAACCGGGGGACGGCTACGAGCAGTACTTC; CDR3: CAIRKPGDGYEQYF
V: TRBV7-2; size: few; D: TRBD1; J: TRBJ1-2; DNA: TGTGCCAGCAGGAGGACAGGGGGAGGGGGCTACACCTTC; CDR3: CASRRTGGGGYTF
V: TRBV6-5; size: few; D: .; J: TRBJ2-7; DNA: TGTGCCAGCAGTTCCTCGGGACTCTACGAGCAGTACTTC; CDR3: CASSSSGLYEQYF
V: TRBV12-3/TRBV12-4; size: few; D: TRBD2; J: TRBJ2-1; DNA: TGTGCCAGCAGTCTCCAACCGGGACTAGCGGCCTACAATGAGCAGTTCTTC; CDR3: CASSLQPGLAAYNEQFF
V: TRBV25-1; size: .; D: .; J: TRBJ2-3; DNA: TGTGCCAGCGGCCTACGGAGCGATATCCCAGATACGCAGTATTTT; CDR3: CASGLRSDIPDTQYF